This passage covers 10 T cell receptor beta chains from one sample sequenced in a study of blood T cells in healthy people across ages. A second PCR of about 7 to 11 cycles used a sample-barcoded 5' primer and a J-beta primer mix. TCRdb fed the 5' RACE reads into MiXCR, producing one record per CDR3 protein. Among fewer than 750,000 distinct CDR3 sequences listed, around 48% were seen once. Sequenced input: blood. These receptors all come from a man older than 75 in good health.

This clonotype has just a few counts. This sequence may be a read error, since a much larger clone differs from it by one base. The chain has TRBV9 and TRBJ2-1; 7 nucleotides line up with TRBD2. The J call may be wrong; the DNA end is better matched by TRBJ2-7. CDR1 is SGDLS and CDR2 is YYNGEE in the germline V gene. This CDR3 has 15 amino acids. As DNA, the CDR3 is TGTGCCAGCAGCAAAGCGGGGAGCTCCTACAATGAGCAGTACTTC. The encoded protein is CASSKAGSSYNEQYF.

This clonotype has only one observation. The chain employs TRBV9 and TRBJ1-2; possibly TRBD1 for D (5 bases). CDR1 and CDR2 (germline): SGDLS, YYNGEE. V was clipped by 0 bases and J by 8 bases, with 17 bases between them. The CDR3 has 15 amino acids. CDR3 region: CASSVGQTAVVGYTF. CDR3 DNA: TGTGCCAGCAGCGTAGGGCAGACAGCCGTGGTGGGCTACACCTTC.

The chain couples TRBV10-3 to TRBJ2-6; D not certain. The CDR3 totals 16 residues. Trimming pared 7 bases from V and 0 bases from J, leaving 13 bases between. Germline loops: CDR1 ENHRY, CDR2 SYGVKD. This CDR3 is CAITEEGFSGANVLTF. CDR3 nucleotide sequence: TGTGCCATCACTGAAGAAGGATTCTCTGGGGCCAACGTCCTGACTTTC.

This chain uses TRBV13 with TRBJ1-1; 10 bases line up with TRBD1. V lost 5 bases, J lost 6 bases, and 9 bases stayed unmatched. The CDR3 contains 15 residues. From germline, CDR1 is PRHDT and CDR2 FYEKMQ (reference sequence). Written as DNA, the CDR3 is TGTGCCAGCAGCACACCGGGACAGGGGATTTCTGAAGCTTTCTTT. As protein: CASSTPGQGISEAFF.

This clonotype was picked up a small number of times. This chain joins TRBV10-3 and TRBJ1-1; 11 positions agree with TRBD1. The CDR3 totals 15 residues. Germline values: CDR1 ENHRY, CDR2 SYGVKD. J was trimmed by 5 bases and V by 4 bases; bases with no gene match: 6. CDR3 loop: CAISGIGTGGTEAFF. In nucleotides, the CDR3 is TGTGCCATCAGTGGGATTGGGACAGGGGGGACTGAAGCTTTCTTT.

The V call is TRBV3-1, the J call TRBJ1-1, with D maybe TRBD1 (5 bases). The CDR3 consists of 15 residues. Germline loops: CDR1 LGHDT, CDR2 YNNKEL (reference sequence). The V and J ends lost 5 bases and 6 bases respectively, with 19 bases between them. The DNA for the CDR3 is TGTGCCAGCAGCTCCCAAGGCGGGGGTTTAGCTGAAGCTTTCTTT. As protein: CASSSQGGGLAEAFF.

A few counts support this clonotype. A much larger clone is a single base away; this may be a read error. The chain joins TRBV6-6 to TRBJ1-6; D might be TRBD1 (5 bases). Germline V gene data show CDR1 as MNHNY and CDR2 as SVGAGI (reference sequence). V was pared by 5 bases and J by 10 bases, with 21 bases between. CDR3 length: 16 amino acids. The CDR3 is CASSHLGDGGRSPLHF. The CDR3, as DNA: TGTGCCAGCAGTCACCTAGGTGACGGGGGACGGTCACCCCTCCACTTT.

Here the CDR3 DNA reads TGCAGCGTTGAAAAGGTCCGTCGGCTAGACCAAGAGACCCAGTACTTC. Its protein is CSVEKVRRLDQETQYF. This chain connects TRBV29-1 to TRBJ2-5; D uncertain. CDR1 is SQVTM and CDR2 is ANQGSEA in the germline V gene. This CDR3 contains 16 residues. V shed 2 bases and J shed 0 bases, with 16 bases lying between them.

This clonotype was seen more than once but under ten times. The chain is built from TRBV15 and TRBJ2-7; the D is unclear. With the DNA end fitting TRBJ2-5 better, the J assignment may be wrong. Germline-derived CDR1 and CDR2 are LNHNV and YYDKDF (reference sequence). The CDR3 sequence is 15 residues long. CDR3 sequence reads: CATSRDRVSQETQYF. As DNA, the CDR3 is TGTGCCACCAGCAGAGATCGAGTCAGCCAAGAGACCCAGTACTTC.

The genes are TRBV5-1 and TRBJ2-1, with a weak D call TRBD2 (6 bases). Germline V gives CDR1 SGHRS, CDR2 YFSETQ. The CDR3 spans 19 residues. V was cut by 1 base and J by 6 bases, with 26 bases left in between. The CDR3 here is CASSLRVGTPGSYRNEQFF. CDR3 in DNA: TGCGCCAGCAGCTTGAGAGTAGGGACCCCCGGGAGCTATCGCAATGAGCAGTTCTTC.